This section outlines one T cell receptor (beta chain) sequence together with its context. Clones were sequenced by immunoSEQ multiplex PCR, and TCRdb holds only the in-frame ones, with some missing. The table has around 250,000 clones, approximately 80% seen once. The entry originates in a study of control samples from healthy donors and cancer patients. The V end lost 5 bases, the J end lost 4 bases, and 5 bases lay between the germline ends. This CDR3 is 11 amino acids long. CDR1 and CDR2 (germline): SNHLY, FYNNEI. The V gene is TRBV2, the J gene TRBJ1-1; D ambiguous. This receptor was taken from an older woman with lung cancer. The sequenced sample was PBMCs. DNA of the CDR3: TGTGCCAGCAGTTGGAGCACTGAAGCTTTCTTT. Its translation is CASSWSTEAFF.